Listed here are 18 T cell receptor beta chains from one sample, sequenced in a study of T cell repertoires in cytomegalovirus infection. TCRdb analysed the reads with MiXCR anew, one entry per CDR3 protein. The top ten clones hold around 20% of a sample with around 310,000 distinct CDR3 sequences, around 29% of them seen once. Their antigens remain unidentified. The sequencing used cultured PBMCs, collected from culture after CMV antigen stimulation. These receptors all stem from a human donor in good health (CMV status not recorded). Some clones in this sample may be carry-over from other donors' samples.

This clonotype was observed at least ten times. V gene TRBV7-2 combines with J gene TRBJ2-7, with 10 positions matching TRBD2. The CDR3 has 14 residues. With 4 bases clipped from V and 3 bases from J, the junction kept 3 bases outside the gene matches. Per germline, CDR1 SGHTA and CDR2 FQGNSA. This chain's CDR3 is CASSYLAGGYEQYF. CDR3 nucleotide sequence: TGTGCCAGCAGCTACTTAGCGGGGGGCTACGAGCAGTACTTC.

This clonotype was detected only a few times. The CDR3 DNA is TGTGCCAGCAGTCTTTGGACAGGGGATGGCTACACCTTC. Amino acid sequence: CASSLWTGDGYTF. The chain employs TRBV28 and TRBJ1-2; 9 bases align to TRBD1. After removal of 5 bases from V and 6 bases from J, the junction contained 4 bases not matched to a gene. The CDR3 sequence is 13 residues long. In germline, CDR1 is MDHEN, CDR2 SYDVKM.

The chain has TRBV20-1 and TRBJ2-1, with D unclear. Germline CDR1 reads DFQATT; CDR2 reads SNEGSKA (reference sequence). The V gene lost 1 base and the J gene lost 5 bases, with 9 bases spanning the gap. This CDR3 spans 13 amino acids. CDR3 sequence reads: CSARAAVNNEQFF. The CDR3 DNA sequence: TGCAGTGCTAGAGCTGCGGTGAACAATGAGCAGTTCTTC.

The chain has TRBV7-6 and TRBJ2-1; the match to TRBD2 covers 8 bases. The V gene end was trimmed by 5 bases and the J gene end by 8 bases; junction bases not matched to a gene: 11. The length of the CDR3 is 15 residues. Germline-derived CDR1 and CDR2 are SGHVS and FNYEAQ. The CDR3 DNA reads as TGTGCCAGCAGCCCCCGCGGGCGGGAGGAAGATGAGCAGTTCTTC. This encodes CASSPRGREEDEQFF.

V and J are TRBV12-3 or TRBV12-4 and TRBJ1-5; maybe TRBD1 (5 bases). The CDR3 loop spans 13 amino acids. Trimming shortened V by 7 bases and J by 7 bases, and 14 bases separated the two germline ends. This CDR3 is CASTWGGKQPQHF. CDR3 DNA: TGTGCCAGCACCTGGGGGGGGAAACAGCCCCAGCATTTT.

The chain combines TRBV12-3 or TRBV12-4 with TRBJ2-7; 7 positions agree with TRBD1. Losses at the gene ends were 11 bases for V and 2 bases for J; bases not matched to a gene: 9. CDR3 length: 13 amino acids. CDR3 protein: CASLGQGAYEQYF. In DNA, the CDR3 is TGTGCCTCCCTCGGGCAGGGGGCCTACGAGCAGTACTTC.

This clonotype was recorded a few times. The chain employs TRBV7-9 and TRBJ2-3; 13 bases agree with TRBD2. The CDR3 length is 16 residues. The junction had 3 bases not matched to a gene; V was cut back by 4 bases and J by 2 bases. In germline, CDR1 is SEHNR, CDR2 FQNEAQ (reference sequence). The DNA of the CDR3 is TGTGCCAGCAGCTCGGGACTAGCGGGAATCACAGATACGCAGTATTTT. Translating gives CASSSGLAGITDTQYF.

The chain recombines TRBV6-2 or TRBV6-3 with TRBJ2-1; the match to TRBD1 covers 7 bases. Germline assignment: CDR1 MNHEY and CDR2 SVGEGT. After removal of 0 bases from V and 8 bases from J, the junction contained 19 bases not matched to a gene. The CDR3 runs 19 residues. Written as DNA, the CDR3 is TGTGCCAGCAGTTACTCTTCCCTGCCGGGACAGATAATTGGGGATGAGCAGTTCTTC. This sequence encodes CASSYSSLPGQIIGDEQFF.

This clonotype rates as medium-sized. The chain carries TRBV5-6 and TRBJ1-2; TRBD1 is a possible D gene (5 bases). Trimming shortened V by 2 bases and J by 4 bases, and 12 bases separated the two germline ends. Germline V gene sequence: CDR1 SGHDT, CDR2 YYEEEE. There are 14 residues in the CDR3. CDR3 coding DNA: TGTGCCAGCAGCTTCGTCAGGGCCCCCTATGGCTACACCTTC. Residues: CASSFVRAPYGYTF.

The V call is TRBV6-1, the J call TRBJ1-6; possible D gene TRBD1, 6 bases. Trimming shortened V by 4 bases and J by 2 bases, and 6 bases separated the two germline ends. The CDR3 loop spans 14 amino acids. The V gene's germline CDR1 is MNHNS and CDR2 SASEGT. This CDR3 is CASSGTAYNSPLHF. The CDR3 coding sequence is TGTGCCAGCAGTGGGACAGCCTATAATTCACCCCTCCACTTT.

This clonotype was seen only a few times. The CDR3 DNA sequence: TGTGCCAGCACCCACGGAGATACGCAGTATTTT. It codes for CASTHGDTQYF. V and J are TRBV25-1 and TRBJ2-3; no reliable D call. The germline V gene encodes CDR1 MGHDK and CDR2 SYGVNS. The CDR3 totals 11 residues. The ends were cut back, 7 bases at V and 5 bases at J, with 7 bases in the middle.

By its share, this clonotype is medium-sized. The V gene is TRBV7-2, the J gene TRBJ1-1; D gene ambiguous. The CDR3 totals 16 residues. V shed 1 base and J shed 0 bases, with 12 bases lying between them. The germline V gene has CDR1 SGHTA and CDR2 FQGNSA. The CDR3 protein is CASSLVVGYVNTEAFF. The CDR3 nucleotides are TGTGCCAGCAGCTTAGTAGTGGGTTACGTGAACACTGAAGCTTTCTTT.

The J gene is TRBJ1-1, the V gene TRBV10-3, with D unclear. There are 11 residues in the CDR3. Germline CDR1 is ENHRY and CDR2 is SYGVKD. The V end lost 3 bases, the J end lost 4 bases, and 3 bases lay between the germline ends. CDR3 nucleotides: TGTGCCATCAGTGAAGCCACTGAAGCTTTCTTT. Translation: CAISEATEAFF.

A few counts support this clonotype. V and J are TRBV20-1 and TRBJ2-1; D uncertain. V lost 0 bases and J lost 5, with 2 bases in between. Per the germline V gene, CDR1 is DFQATT and CDR2 is SNEGSKA (reference sequence). The CDR3 extends over 11 amino acids. CDR3 nucleotides: TGCAGTGCTAGAGAAAACAATGAGCAGTTCTTC. Translation: CSARENNEQFF.

This clonotype was picked up a small number of times. The rearrangement joins TRBV4-1 to TRBJ1-2; 8 bases are shared with TRBD1. Germline values: CDR1 MGHRA, CDR2 YSYEKL. V lost 2 bases, J lost 0 bases, and 8 bases stayed unmatched. The length of the CDR3 is 17 residues. This chain's CDR3 is CASSQFGTGATNYGYTF. For the CDR3, the DNA is TGCGCCAGCAGCCAATTCGGGACAGGTGCTACTAACTATGGCTACACCTTC.

This clonotype was seen a few times. J is TRBJ2-2 and V is TRBV7-3; D gene uncertain. In germline, CDR1 is SGHTA, CDR2 FQGTGA. The CDR3 is 14 residues long. V lost 10 bases and J 1 base, leaving 13 bases between the germline ends. In DNA form, the CDR3 reads TGTGCCACCGCCTCGGCTGAGAACACCGGGGAGCTGTTTTTT. Translated, it gives CATASAENTGELFF.

The V call is TRBV18, the J call TRBJ1-4, with TRBD1 matching 7 bases. This CDR3 comprises 15 residues. Losses at the gene ends were 4 bases for V and 5 bases for J; bases not matched to a gene: 7. CDR1 KGHSH and CDR2 LQKENI come from the germline V gene. DNA for the CDR3: TGTGCCAGCTCACAACCGGGACAGCAGAATGAAAAACTGTTTTTT. This encodes CASSQPGQQNEKLFF.

This clonotype was seen more than once but under ten times. The chain couples TRBV6-5 to TRBJ1-4; D may be TRBD1 (5 bases). V was pared by 7 bases and J by 5 bases, with 11 bases between. The CDR3 runs to 13 residues. CDR1 is MNHEY and CDR2 is SVGAGI in the germline V gene. The CDR3 region is CASNNRPNEKLFF. The CDR3, as DNA: TGTGCCAGCAACAACAGGCCCAATGAAAAACTGTTTTTT.